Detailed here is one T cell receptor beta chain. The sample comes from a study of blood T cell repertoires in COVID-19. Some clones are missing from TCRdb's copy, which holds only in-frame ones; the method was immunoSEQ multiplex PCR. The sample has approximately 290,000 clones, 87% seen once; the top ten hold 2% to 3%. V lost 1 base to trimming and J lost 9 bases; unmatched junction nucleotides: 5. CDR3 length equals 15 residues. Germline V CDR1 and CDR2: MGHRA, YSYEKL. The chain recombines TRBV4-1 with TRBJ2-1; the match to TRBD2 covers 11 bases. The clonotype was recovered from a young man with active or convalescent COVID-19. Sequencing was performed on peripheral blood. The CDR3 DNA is TGCGCCAGCAGCCAAGGCTCGACTAGCGGGATTGAGCAGTTCTTC. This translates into CASSQGSTSGIEQFF.